Given below is one TCR beta chain in context. The data originate from a study of blood T cell repertoires in COVID-19. The wider study: COVID-19 samples from acute and convalescent phases originated in the United States, Italy and Spain. T cells, B-cell-depleted T cells, or PBMCs provided the cDNA or gDNA that served as material.

Per germline, CDR1 SGHNT and CDR2 YYREEE (reference sequence). The CDR3 covers 14 residues. Germline trimming cut 5 bases from V and 6 bases from J; bases unmatched to any gene: 9. Followed over time, Seattle patients had been enrolled while infection was active. In the authors' methods: Nucleated cell number was recorded as an estimate derived from reference gene primer amplification. Assay used: immunoSEQ multiplex PCR; TCRdb lists only in-frame clones, some missing. V, J and clone size are those of that table, while D and trimming were read from the DNA. Of about 340,000 clones listed, approximately 86% are singletons.

The receptor's source is a woman between 55 and 75 years old with COVID-19, enrolled during active disease. The sequenced sample consisted of peripheral blood. V is TRBV5-4 and J is TRBJ2-7; 9 bases agree with TRBD1. The CDR3 loop is CASRPGQGSREQYF. DNA of the CDR3: TGTGCCAGCAGACCGGGACAGGGTAGTCGCGAGCAGTACTTC.